One sample yielded the 7 T cell receptor beta chains listed below, sequenced in a study of blood T cell repertoires in COVID-19. TCRdb's copy holds only in-frame clones and misses some; the assay was immunoSEQ multiplex PCR. The sample includes 95,000 to 110,000 clones, roughly four fifths seen only once; the top ten take around 4.8%. The material sequenced was peripheral blood. The source of these receptors is a man in his sixties with acute or convalescent COVID-19.

The chain has TRBV27 and TRBJ2-7, with TRBD2 identical over 11 bases. V shed 0 bases, J shed 7 bases, and the junction held 8 bases outside the gene matches. The CDR3 runs 16 residues. Germline V gives CDR1 MNHEY, CDR2 SMNVEV (reference sequence). CDR3 nucleotide sequence: TGTGCCAGCAGTTTATCTGTGACTAGCGGGGCTTTGGAGCAGTACTTC. Its protein product is CASSLSVTSGALEQYF.

The chain recombines TRBV3-1 (or the pseudogene TRBV3-2) with TRBJ2-2; D gene uncertain. The germline gives CDR1 LGHDT, CDR2 YNNKEL (reference sequence). The CDR3 extends over 16 amino acids. V was pared by 0 bases and J by 3 bases, with 11 bases between. The CDR3 DNA follows: TGTGCCAGCAGCCAAGATCTCGCGGATTACACCGGGGAGCTGTTTTTT. It translates to CASSQDLADYTGELFF.

The chain employs TRBV7-9 and TRBJ2-5; 7 positions agree with TRBD1. Germline lookup yields CDR1 SEHNR and CDR2 FQNEAQ (reference sequence). This CDR3 region has 15 residues. The J segment lost 2 bases and the V segment lost 5 bases, leaving 8 bases of the junction unmatched. The CDR3 DNA reads TGTGCCAGCAGCGCCCAACAGGGGCTACAAGAGACCCAGTACTTC. Translating it yields CASSAQQGLQETQYF.

This clone was detected once. J is TRBJ2-1 and V is TRBV2, with TRBD1 matching 8 bases. Germline CDR1 and CDR2: SNHLY and FYNNEI. V lost 4 bases, J lost 7 bases, and 9 bases stayed unmatched. The CDR3 sequence is 15 residues long. The CDR3, as DNA: TGTGCCAGCAGTGGAGACAGGGGTGTAAGAAATGAGCAGTTCTTC. The encoded protein is CASSGDRGVRNEQFF.

J is TRBJ1-2 and V is TRBV6-2 or TRBV6-3, with TRBD1 as a possible D gene (6 bases). V lost 2 bases, J lost 6 bases, and 16 bases lay in between. CDR1 and CDR2 (germline): MNHEY, SVGEGT. This CDR3 has 15 residues. This CDR3 is CASSYHIVTGNGYTF. The CDR3 DNA reads as TGTGCCAGCAGTTACCATATCGTTACAGGGAATGGCTACACCTTC.

V is TRBV4-1 and J is TRBJ1-2; 7 bases line up with TRBD1. This CDR3 comprises 16 residues. With 2 bases clipped from V and 8 bases from J, the junction kept 14 bases outside the gene matches. Germline V gives CDR1 MGHRA, CDR2 YSYEKL. CDR3 sequence reads: CASSQSGSGTVRGYTF. The CDR3 nucleotides read TGCGCCAGCAGCCAAAGCGGCTCCGGGACAGTAAGAGGCTACACCTTC.

In this sample, this clone turned up a few times. The chain carries TRBV11-2 and TRBJ1-1, with D unclear. The V and J ends lost 10 bases and 1 base respectively, with 10 bases between them. This CDR3 comprises 12 residues. Germline CDR1 and CDR2: SGHAT and FQNNGV. The DNA for the CDR3 is TGTGCCACCGTGGGGAGGAACACTGAAGCTTTCTTT. Its translation is CATVGRNTEAFF.